These 20 T cell receptor beta chains share one sample of origin, sequenced in a study of shared clonotypes between healthy human individuals (dated by TCRdb to the early 2020s). Library method: the immunoSEQ multiplex PCR assay. Imported from immuneACCESS, the table was reduced by TCRdb to in-frame sequences with V and J called. These copies leave out some clones; in studies compared against another copy, an unresolved V gene accounts for under half, and the cause of the remainder is not known. A total of approximately 2.5 million clones appear in this sample, 80% to 95% of them only once. About 0.38% of the sample is held by the ten biggest clonotypes. What was sequenced was naive CD4+ T cells from PBMCs. According to the study, the label for this sample's cell subset or site signals: CD45RA+ positively selected. These receptors originate from a man between 18 and 29 years old in good health. Some clones in this sample may be carry-over from other donors' samples.

This clone occurred a few times. The chain has TRBV6-1 and TRBJ1-3; weak D call: TRBD1 (6 bases). The CDR3 length is 16 residues. Deletions cut 4 bases from V and 4 bases from J, with 17 bases between. From germline, CDR1 is MNHNS and CDR2 SASEGT. The DNA of the CDR3 is TGTGCCAGCAGTGGAAGGAGGATTGGGGGCGGAAACACCATATATTTT. Amino acids: CASSGRRIGGGNTIYF.

This clone occurred once. The CDR3 loop reads CASSVVMGGTDTQYF. CDR3 nucleotides: TGCGCCAGCAGTGTAGTCATGGGGGGGACAGATACGCAGTATTTT. This chain links TRBV5-1 with TRBJ2-3, with 7 bases identical to TRBD2. This CDR3 has 15 amino acids. V dropped 5 bases and J dropped 3; count of bases not matched to a gene: 9. CDR1 is SGHRS and CDR2 is YFSETQ in the germline V gene.

The chain joins TRBV6-4 to TRBJ2-1; 7 bases line up with TRBD1. The V gene end was trimmed by 10 bases and the J gene end by 8 bases; junction bases not matched to a gene: 17. The CDR3 totals 15 residues. The V gene's germline CDR1 is MRHNA and CDR2 SNTAGT. CDR3 in amino acids: CATRKTGSASDEQFF. The CDR3 coding sequence is TGTGCCACTAGGAAGACAGGGTCGGCGAGCGATGAGCAGTTCTTC.

V is TRBV13 and J is TRBJ2-1, with 9 bases identical to TRBD1. The ends lost 1 base at V and 0 bases at J; junction bases unmatched: 7. The CDR3 extends over 18 amino acids. Germline CDR1 reads PRHDT; CDR2 reads FYEKMQ (reference sequence). CDR3 sequence reads: CASSLATGGSGSYNEQFF. The DNA for the CDR3 is TGTGCCAGCAGCTTAGCCACAGGGGGCAGCGGCTCCTACAATGAGCAGTTCTTC.

V and J are TRBV7-2 and TRBJ2-7; D unresolved. The CDR3 covers 13 residues. V was pared by 2 bases and J by 6 bases, with 11 bases between. Germline CDR1 SGHTA, CDR2 FQGNSA. The CDR3 is CASSLSSSVEQYF. In nucleotides, the CDR3 is TGTGCCAGCAGCTTAAGTAGTTCGGTCGAGCAGTACTTC.

The chain couples TRBV27 to TRBJ2-1, with D possibly TRBD2 on 5 matching bases. CDR1 is MNHEY and CDR2 is SMNVEV in the germline V gene (reference sequence). The CDR3 contains 16 residues. The ends were cut back, 3 bases at V and 6 bases at J, with 18 bases in the middle. CDR3 sequence (DNA): TGTGCCAGCAGTTTCCTGTTGGCTCCTGAGGGCAATGAGCAGTTCTTC. As protein: CASSFLLAPEGNEQFF.

This chain uses TRBV15 with TRBJ1-4, with 7 bases aligning to TRBD1. The ends lost 3 bases at V and 0 bases at J; junction bases unmatched: 4. The CDR3 runs to 16 residues. Germline V gene data show CDR1 as LNHNV and CDR2 as YYDKDF (reference sequence). CDR3: CATSSRTGATNEKLFF. CDR3 nucleotides: TGTGCCACCAGCAGTCGGACAGGTGCAACTAATGAAAAACTGTTTTTT.

The CDR3 nucleotides read TGTGCCAGCAGCCCTAGCGGGAGGGCTAGGTTCTTC. Encoded protein: CASSPSGRARFF. The rearrangement links TRBV2 to TRBJ2-1; 12 nucleotides agree with TRBD2. V lost 6 bases, J lost 15 bases, and 6 bases stayed unmatched. Germline CDR1 SNHLY, CDR2 FYNNEI. The CDR3 contains 12 residues.

For this clone: Other DNA sequences from this sample encode an identical CDR3 as well. In nucleotides, the CDR3 is TGCGCCAGCAGCTTGGACGCGGGACCCTACGAGCAGTACTTC. Its protein is CASSLDAGPYEQYF. The chain joins TRBV5-1 to TRBJ2-7; possibly TRBD2 for D (6 bases). CDR3 length equals 14 residues. Germline CDR1 and CDR2: SGHRS and YFSETQ. The V end lost 0 bases, the J end lost 2 bases, and 9 bases lay between the germline ends. The whole variable domain, filled in from reference TRBV5-1 and TRBJ2-7, reads KAGVTQTPRYLIKTRGQQVTLSCSPISGHRSVSWYQQTPGQGLQFLFEYFSETQRNKGNFPGRFSGRQFSNSRSEMNVSTLELGDSALYLCASSLDAGPYEQYFGPGTRLTVT.

The J gene is TRBJ1-3, the V gene TRBV30; TRBD1 aligns across 7 bases. This CDR3 comprises 13 residues. V dropped 1 base and J dropped 7; count of bases not matched to a gene: 4. Germline V gene data show CDR1 as GTSNPN and CDR2 as SVGIG (reference sequence). CDR3 residues: CAWSAGGVNTIYF. The CDR3 nucleotides are TGTGCCTGGAGTGCAGGGGGAGTGAACACCATATATTTT.

This clone was seen once. The same CDR3 also results from other DNA sequences found in this sample. The chain carries TRBV9 and TRBJ2-7; tentatively, D is TRBD1 (6 bases). This CDR3 is built from 14 residues. Germline loops: CDR1 SGDLS, CDR2 YYNGEE. Trimming cost V 4 bases and J 3 bases, with 14 bases left between them. The CDR3 nucleotides are TGTGCCAGCAGCCTCGGAGACAGGAACTACGAGCAGTACTTC. Protein product: CASSLGDRNYEQYF.

Worth noting for this clone: The sample holds other DNA sequences that translate to the same CDR3. The chain has TRBV28 and TRBJ1-5; the D is unclear. The length of the CDR3 is 11 residues. Per the germline V gene, CDR1 is MDHEN and CDR2 is SYDVKM. V shed 5 bases and J shed 5 bases, with 4 bases lying between them. Written as DNA, the CDR3 is TGTGCCAGCAGTCTCGATCAGCCCCAGCATTTT. Residues: CASSLDQPQHF.

This clone has just a few counts. The CDR3 DNA reads as TGTGCCAGCAGCTCCCAGGGCTACACCTTC. Protein product: CASSSQGYTF. The chain is built from TRBV7-9 and TRBJ1-2, with D hard to call. The V end lost 4 bases, the J end lost 8 bases, and 5 bases lay between the germline ends. Germline loops: CDR1 SEHNR, CDR2 FQNEAQ (reference sequence). The CDR3 is 10 amino acids.

The chain combines TRBV6-6 with TRBJ2-7; D perhaps matches TRBD1 (5 bases). Trimming left V 0 bases short and J 4 bases short, with 13 bases between. The germline gives CDR1 MNHNY, CDR2 SVGAGI (reference sequence). The CDR3 covers 15 residues. The CDR3 coding sequence is TGTGCCAGCAGTTACTCGAATCAGGGTCTGTACGAGCAGTACTTC. Translated, it gives CASSYSNQGLYEQYF.

The CDR3 region is CASSGEQMNTEAFF. CDR3 bases: TGTGCCAGCTCAGGGGAACAGATGAACACTGAAGCTTTCTTT. The chain couples TRBV18 to TRBJ1-1; D is undetermined. V lost 5 bases to trimming and J lost 0 bases, with 10 bases between them. Per the germline V gene, CDR1 is KGHSH and CDR2 is LQKENI. The CDR3 totals 14 residues.

This rearrangement joins TRBV28 to TRBJ2-7; 7 bases agree with TRBD2. V lost 6 bases and J lost 2; bases outside the gene matches: 4. This CDR3 has 13 amino acids. Germline CDR1 is MDHEN and CDR2 is SYDVKM. CDR3 amino acids: CASRPSGAYEQYF. CDR3 nucleotide sequence: TGTGCCAGCAGACCTAGCGGAGCCTACGAGCAGTACTTC.

This chain uses TRBV5-1 with TRBJ2-7; 14 bases map to TRBD2. The CDR3 spans 16 residues. With 7 bases clipped from V and 3 bases from J, the junction kept 9 bases outside the gene matches. Germline lookup yields CDR1 SGHRS and CDR2 YFSETQ. The CDR3 DNA follows: TGCGCCAGCGGCCCCAGACTAGCGGGAGGGTTCTACGAGCAGTACTTC. Translating gives CASGPRLAGGFYEQYF.

Here the CDR3 DNA reads TGTGCCAGCAGCTTGCTAGCGGGGACCTCTGGGGCCAACGTCCTGACTTTC. This sequence encodes CASSLLAGTSGANVLTF. V gene TRBV5-6 combines with J gene TRBJ2-6, with 9 positions matching TRBD2. Germline CDR1 is SGHDT and CDR2 is YYEEEE. V gave up 1 base and J gave up 0 bases; unmatched junction bases: 2. The CDR3 has 17 amino acids.

In its sample, this clone was seen a few times. The rearrangement uses TRBV30 and TRBJ1-5; possibly TRBD1 for D (5 bases). Germline V gives CDR1 GTSNPN, CDR2 SVGIG (reference sequence). V was pared by 4 bases and J by 4 bases, with 20 bases between. The CDR3 is 16 residues long. The CDR3, as DNA: TGTGCCTGGACCAGAAAACAGCCGGGGGGAAATCAGCCCCAGCATTTT. Protein product: CAWTRKQPGGNQPQHF.

This clone was detected once. DNA for the CDR3: TGTGCCAGCAGCTTATCCACAGGGGCCCGGGCTTTCTTT. This translates into CASSLSTGARAFF. The rearrangement links TRBV7-6 to TRBJ1-1, with 7 positions matching TRBD1. Unmatched junction bases numbered 8, after V lost 2 bases and J lost 11 bases. The CDR3 spans 13 residues. In germline, CDR1 is SGHVS, CDR2 FNYEAQ.